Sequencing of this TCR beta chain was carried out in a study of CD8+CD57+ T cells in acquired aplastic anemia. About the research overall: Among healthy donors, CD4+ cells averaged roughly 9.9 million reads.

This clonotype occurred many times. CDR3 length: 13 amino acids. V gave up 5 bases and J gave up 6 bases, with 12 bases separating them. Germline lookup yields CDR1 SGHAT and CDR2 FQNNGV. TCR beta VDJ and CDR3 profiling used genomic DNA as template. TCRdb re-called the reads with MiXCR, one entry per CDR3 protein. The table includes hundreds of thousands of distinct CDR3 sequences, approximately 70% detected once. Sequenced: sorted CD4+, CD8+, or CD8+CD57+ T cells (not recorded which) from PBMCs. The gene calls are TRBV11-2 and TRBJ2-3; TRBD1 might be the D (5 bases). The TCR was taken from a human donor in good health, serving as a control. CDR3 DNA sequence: TGTGCCAGCAGCGTAGGGGTCGCGGATACGCAGTATTTT. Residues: CASSVGVADTQYF.